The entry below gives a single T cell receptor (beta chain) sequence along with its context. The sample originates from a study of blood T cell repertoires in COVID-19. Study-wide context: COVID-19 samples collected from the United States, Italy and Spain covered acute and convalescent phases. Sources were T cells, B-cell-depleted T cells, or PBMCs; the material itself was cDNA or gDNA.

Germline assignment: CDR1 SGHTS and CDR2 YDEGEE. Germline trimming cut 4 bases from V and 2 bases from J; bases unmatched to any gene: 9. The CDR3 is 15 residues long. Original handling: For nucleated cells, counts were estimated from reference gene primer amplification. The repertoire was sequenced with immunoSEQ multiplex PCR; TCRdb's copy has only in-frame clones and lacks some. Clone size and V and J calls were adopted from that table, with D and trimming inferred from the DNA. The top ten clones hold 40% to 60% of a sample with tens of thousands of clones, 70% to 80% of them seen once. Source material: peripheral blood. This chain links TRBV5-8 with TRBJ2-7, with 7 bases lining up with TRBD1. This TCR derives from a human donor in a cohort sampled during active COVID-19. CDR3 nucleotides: TGTGCCAGCAGCCGAAAAGGGGGCTCTCCCTACGAGCAGTACTTC. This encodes CASSRKGGSPYEQYF.